This paragraph reports one T cell receptor (beta chain). What it binds is not known. CDR1 and CDR2 from the germline V gene are SGHDN and FVKESK. V was shortened by 0 bases and J by 7 bases, with 12 bases between the two germline ends. The length of the CDR3 is 15 residues. Assay used: immunoSEQ multiplex PCR; TCRdb lists only in-frame clones, some missing. The sample carries about 82,000 clones, 83% recorded once. This sample is drawn from a study of OX40 agonist ivuxolimab in advanced cancers. About the study: In this cohort, patients received ivuxolimab, an agonistic anti-OX40 (CD134) antibody.

Study-wide points: Among some nonresponders, normalized T-cell clonal expansion was also low.

V and J are TRBV14 and TRBJ1-4; tentative D call: TRBD1 (5 bases). This receptor was taken from an adult with an advanced solid tumor such as melanoma, head and neck, liver or kidney cancer. The source material was CD4+ or CD8+ T cells sorted from blood, sampled in a trial of the OX40 agonist ivuxolimab. CDR3 region: CASSQEGGPGEKLFF. CDR3 nucleotides: TGTGCCAGCAGCCAAGAGGGGGGTCCGGGTGAAAAACTGTTTTTT. The variable domain in full, completed from reference TRBV14 and TRBJ1-4, reads EAGVTQFPSHSVIEKGQTVTLRCDPISGHDNLYWYRRVMGKEIKFLLHFVKESKQDESGMPNNRFLAERTGGTYSTLKVQPAELEDSGVYFCASSQEGGPGEKLFFGSGTQLSVL.